Shown below are 27 T cell receptor beta chains from a single sample sequenced in a study of vaccination effects on CD4 cells after COVID-19. It was after approximately 11 days of culture that CD4+ T cells were isolated. For these TCRs, the target antigens are not known. Clones were read by immunoSEQ multiplex PCR, and TCRdb kept only the in-frame ones, dropping some. The sample includes some 30,000 clones, 70% of them seen just once. Here the sequenced sample was CD4+ T cells from PBMCs cultured without peptide, taken before COVID-19 vaccination. The receptors were gathered from a human donor who received a COVID-19 vaccine.

The chain is built from TRBV5-4 and TRBJ2-1; D is unclear. Germline-derived CDR1 and CDR2 are SGHNT and YYREEE (reference sequence). V was clipped by 0 bases and J by 7 bases, with 2 bases between them. The CDR3 extends over 11 amino acids. CDR3 nucleotide sequence: TGTGCCAGCAGCTTGGAAAATGAGCAGTTCTTC. Its protein product is CASSLENEQFF.

V and J are TRBV7-6 and TRBJ1-6; 7 bases are shared with TRBD1. CDR3 length: 16 residues. V was pared by 5 bases and J by 4 bases, with 8 bases of the junction left unmatched. Germline CDR1 and CDR2: SGHVS and FNYEAQ. The CDR3 reads CASSTQTGLYNSPLHF. As DNA, the CDR3 is TGTGCCAGCAGCACACAGACAGGGTTGTATAATTCACCCCTCCACTTT.

This clone was picked up one time. The chain's CDR3 is CASSYSTGTPDTQYF. As DNA, the CDR3 is TGTGCCAGCAGTTACTCGACGGGAACACCAGATACGCAGTATTTT. The chain recombines TRBV6-5 with TRBJ2-3; weak D call: TRBD2 (5 bases). The CDR3 is 15 amino acids. The germline CDR1 and CDR2 sequences are MNHEY and SVGAGI. Between the trimmed V and J ends, which lost 0 bases and 4 bases, there was a span of 11 bases.

This clone was counted only a few times. The chain joins TRBV6-1 to TRBJ1-2, with 10 positions matching TRBD1. V lost 0 bases and J lost 5; bases outside the gene matches: 6. The CDR3 sequence is 16 residues long. Germline assignment: CDR1 MNHNS and CDR2 SASEGT. CDR3 loop: CASSEAPTGGSYGYTF. CDR3 DNA sequence: TGTGCCAGCAGTGAAGCCCCGACAGGGGGCAGTTATGGCTACACCTTC.

This clone has more than one count but fewer than ten. The chain employs TRBV19 and TRBJ2-3, with D tentatively TRBD1 or TRBD2 (5 bases each). CDR3 size: 16 residues. Trimming removed 4 bases at V and 5 bases at J, with 19 bases between. Germline loops: CDR1 LNHDA, CDR2 SQIVND (reference sequence). CDR3 nucleotides: TGTGCCAGTAGTAGACCCCATGGGGGAATTGTAGATACGCAGTATTTT. It is translated as CASSRPHGGIVDTQYF.

The gene calls are TRBV11-3 and TRBJ2-1; a possible D gene is TRBD2 (6 bases). V lost 5 bases to trimming and J lost 2 bases, with 16 bases between them. The germline V gene encodes CDR1 SGHNT and CDR2 YENEEA. The CDR3 has 16 residues. Written as DNA, the CDR3 is TGTGCCAGCAGCCGTTCCGGGAGCGAAACCTACAATGAGCAGTTCTTC. It translates to CASSRSGSETYNEQFF.

The chain has TRBV10-1 and TRBJ2-5; D ambiguous. CDR1 is WNHNN and CDR2 is SYGVQD in the germline V gene (reference sequence). The CDR3 is made up of 11 amino acids. V lost 1 base, J lost 5 bases, and 2 bases lay in between. CDR3 sequence (DNA): TGCGCCAGCAGTGAGTACGAGACCCAGTACTTC. The encoded protein is CASSEYETQYF.

The chain joins TRBV5-5 to TRBJ2-7; 8 nucleotides line up with TRBD2. The length of the CDR3 is 14 residues. The J segment lost 4 bases and the V segment lost 5 bases, leaving 8 bases of the junction unmatched. Germline V lookup: CDR1 SGHKS, CDR2 YYEKEE (reference sequence). As DNA, the CDR3 is TGTGCCAGCAGGCAATCGGGGGGGGAATACGAGCAGTACTTC. Translating it yields CASRQSGGEYEQYF.

This clone was observed a handful of times. The gene calls are TRBV24-1 and TRBJ1-2; D remains ambiguous. Germline-derived CDR1 and CDR2 are KGHDR and SFDVKD. The V and J ends lost 3 bases and 0 bases respectively, with 1 base between them. This CDR3 has 12 residues. In nucleotides, the CDR3 is TGTGCCACCAGTGATACTAACTATGGCTACACCTTC. Residues: CATSDTNYGYTF.

This clone is medium-sized. Other DNA sequences in this specimen translate into the identical CDR3. The rearrangement joins TRBV6-5 to TRBJ1-2; 10 bases are shared with TRBD1. Per the germline V gene, CDR1 is MNHEY and CDR2 is SVGAGI. The junction had 5 bases not matched to a gene; V was cut back by 0 bases and J by 4 bases. This CDR3 is built from 16 residues. The CDR3 is CASSYSRTGGGYGYTF. DNA for the CDR3: TGTGCCAGCAGTTACTCGAGGACAGGGGGTGGCTATGGCTACACCTTC.

CDR3 residues: CASSDSSGGSVDTQYF. The CDR3, as DNA: TGTGCCAGCAGTGACTCGAGCGGGGGGTCAGTCGATACGCAGTATTTT. This chain joins TRBV6-4 and TRBJ2-3, with 9 bases lining up with TRBD2. CDR3 length equals 16 residues. In germline, CDR1 is MRHNA, CDR2 SNTAGT. The J segment lost 6 bases and the V segment lost 0 bases, leaving 7 bases of the junction unmatched.

The rearrangement joins TRBV5-5 to TRBJ2-3, with 7 bases identical to TRBD1. After removal of 4 bases from V and 2 bases from J, the junction contained 7 bases not matched to a gene. The CDR3 length is 15 residues. Germline CDR1 SGHKS, CDR2 YYEKEE (reference sequence). CDR3 residues: CASSTRQGSTDTQYF. CDR3 sequence (DNA): TGTGCCAGCAGCACGAGACAGGGTTCCACAGATACGCAGTATTTT.

This chain joins TRBV5-1 and TRBJ1-1; D unresolved. The CDR3 extends over 14 amino acids. The V end was cut by 4 bases, the J end by 1 base, with 11 bases between. Germline V gene data show CDR1 as SGHRS and CDR2 as YFSETQ. CDR3 residues: CASSQARPNTEAFF. CDR3 DNA sequence: TGCGCCAGCAGCCAGGCTCGTCCGAACACTGAAGCTTTCTTT. Drawing the rest from reference TRBV5-1 and TRBJ1-1, the complete variable domain is KAGVTQTPRYLIKTRGQQVTLSCSPISGHRSVSWYQQTPGQGLQFLFEYFSETQRNKGNFPGRFSGRQFSNSRSEMNVSTLELGDSALYLCASSQARPNTEAFFGQGTRLTVV.

The chain couples TRBV19 to TRBJ1-5; no firm D call. Germline V gene sequence: CDR1 LNHDA, CDR2 SQIVND (reference sequence). V shed 3 bases and J shed 4 bases, with 13 bases lying between them. This CDR3 is 15 amino acids long. In nucleotides, the CDR3 is TGTGCCAGTAGTATTGGTGCGGCGGTAAATCAGCCCCAGCATTTT. Protein sequence: CASSIGAAVNQPQHF.

The chain has TRBV12-3 or TRBV12-4 and TRBJ2-7; either TRBD1 or TRBD2 may fit D (5 bases each). The ends were cut back, 4 bases at V and 0 bases at J, with 7 bases in the middle. The CDR3 is 13 amino acids. The chain's CDR3 is CASSWGSSYEQYF. CDR3 coding DNA: TGTGCCAGCAGTTGGGGGAGCTCCTACGAGCAGTACTTC.

The J gene is TRBJ2-3, the V gene TRBV18; 10 bases are shared with TRBD2. CDR3 length equals 14 residues. Germline assignment: CDR1 KGHSH and CDR2 LQKENI. V shed 1 base, J shed 8 bases, and the junction held 3 bases outside the gene matches. The CDR3 bases are TGTGCCAGCTCACCACAGCGGGAGGGTGGTACGCAGTATTTT. This gives the protein CASSPQREGGTQYF.

The chain is built from TRBV20-1 and TRBJ2-7; 9 nucleotides agree with TRBD2. From germline, CDR1 is DFQATT and CDR2 SNEGSKA (reference sequence). The J segment lost 0 bases and the V segment lost 3 bases, leaving 12 bases of the junction unmatched. The CDR3 contains 17 residues. CDR3 in amino acids: CSASRLAGTISSYEQYF. The CDR3 DNA is TGCAGTGCTAGTCGCCTAGCGGGGACGATAAGCTCCTACGAGCAGTACTTC.

The rearrangement links TRBV19 to TRBJ1-5; maybe TRBD1 (5 bases). Germline CDR1 is LNHDA and CDR2 is SQIVND (reference sequence). Between the trimmed V and J ends, which lost 7 bases and 3 bases, there was a span of 16 bases. This CDR3 comprises 15 residues. The chain's CDR3 is CASIGGVRSNQPQHF. The CDR3 DNA follows: TGTGCCAGTATCGGGGGGGTAAGGTCCAATCAGCCCCAGCATTTT.

This clone was counted a few times. The chain carries TRBV19 and TRBJ1-2; D call uncertain. The germline CDR1 and CDR2 sequences are LNHDA and SQIVND (reference sequence). The length of the CDR3 is 14 residues. V was pared by 3 bases and J by 2 bases, with 10 bases between. CDR3 loop: CASSIEGSNYGYTF. The CDR3 DNA reads TGTGCCAGTAGTATCGAAGGTTCAAACTATGGCTACACCTTC. The full variable domain, its missing parts supplied by reference TRBV19 and TRBJ1-2, is DGGITQSPKYLFRKEGQNVTLSCEQNLNHDAMYWYRQDPGQGLRLIYYSQIVNDFQKGDIAEGYSVSREKKESFPLTVTSAQKNPTAFYLCASSIEGSNYGYTFGSGTRLTVV.

The rearrangement links TRBV19 to TRBJ1-6; the D is unclear. Germline CDR1 reads LNHDA; CDR2 reads SQIVND (reference sequence). The CDR3 has 14 amino acids. Trimming stripped 8 bases from V and 5 bases from J, with 13 bases between. Written as DNA, the CDR3 is TGTGCCAGTTCCCGGATAGGGAATAATTCACCCCTCCACTTT. Protein: CASSRIGNNSPLHF.

This chain connects TRBV5-4 to TRBJ2-7, with TRBD1 as a possible D gene (6 bases). Germline CDR1 is SGHNT and CDR2 is YYREEE (reference sequence). Trimming took off 4 bases at V and 0 bases at J, with 17 bases between the two ends. The CDR3 extends over 16 amino acids. The CDR3 DNA reads TGTGCCAGCAGCCCCGAACCGGGACAAAGCTCCTACGAGCAGTACTTC. This encodes CASSPEPGQSSYEQYF.

This clone occurred a few times. The gene calls are TRBV19 and TRBJ1-1, with TRBD1 matching 9 bases. With V trimmed by 7 bases and J by 11 bases, 11 bases remained unmatched. The CDR3 has 13 amino acids. From germline, CDR1 is LNHDA and CDR2 SQIVND (reference sequence). This chain's CDR3 is CASNLQGAVIAFF. The CDR3 DNA reads TGTGCCAGTAACCTACAGGGGGCGGTCATTGCTTTCTTT.

The chain joins TRBV19 to TRBJ1-1; D is unclear. Germline assignment: CDR1 LNHDA and CDR2 SQIVND (reference sequence). Trimming pared 3 bases from V and 1 base from J, leaving 12 bases between. The CDR3 sequence is 15 residues long. CDR3 loop: CASSIGTAGNTEAFF. The CDR3 DNA is TGTGCCAGTAGTATCGGTACCGCGGGGAACACTGAAGCTTTCTTT.

This clone was detected once. The chain joins TRBV7-2 to TRBJ2-5; TRBD2 aligns across 13 bases. CDR1 and CDR2 from the germline V gene are SGHTA and FQGNSA. After removal of 5 bases from V and 8 bases from J, the junction contained 5 bases not matched to a gene. The CDR3 totals 14 residues. The CDR3 reads CASSPGLAGTTQYF. In DNA form, the CDR3 reads TGTGCCAGCAGCCCGGGACTAGCGGGAACAACCCAGTACTTC.

V is TRBV2 and J is TRBJ2-2, with a tentative D call TRBD1 (5 bases). Per the germline V gene, CDR1 is SNHLY and CDR2 is FYNNEI. CDR3 size: 16 residues. The V and J ends lost 3 bases and 5 bases respectively, with 16 bases between them. The CDR3 loop is CASSEGWGSGTGELFF. CDR3 nucleotides: TGTGCCAGCAGTGAGGGGTGGGGCTCCGGGACCGGGGAGCTGTTTTTT.

The chain combines TRBV10-1 with TRBJ2-4; TRBD1 might be the D (6 bases). V gave up 2 bases and J gave up 0 bases, with 8 bases separating them. The length of the CDR3 is 15 residues. The germline CDR1 and CDR2 sequences are WNHNN and SYGVQD (reference sequence). The CDR3 sequence: CASSEGQLAKNIQYF. The CDR3 DNA sequence: TGCGCCAGCAGTGAGGGACAGCTAGCCAAAAACATTCAGTACTTC.

The J gene is TRBJ2-5, the V gene TRBV7-9, with D tentatively TRBD2 (5 bases). This CDR3 has 13 amino acids. Trimming stripped 0 bases from V and 10 bases from J, with 12 bases between. The V gene's germline CDR1 is SEHNR and CDR2 FQNEAQ (reference sequence). The CDR3 region is CASSLASPGNQYF. The CDR3 nucleotides read TGTGCCAGCAGCTTAGCGTCCCCCGGGAACCAGTACTTC.